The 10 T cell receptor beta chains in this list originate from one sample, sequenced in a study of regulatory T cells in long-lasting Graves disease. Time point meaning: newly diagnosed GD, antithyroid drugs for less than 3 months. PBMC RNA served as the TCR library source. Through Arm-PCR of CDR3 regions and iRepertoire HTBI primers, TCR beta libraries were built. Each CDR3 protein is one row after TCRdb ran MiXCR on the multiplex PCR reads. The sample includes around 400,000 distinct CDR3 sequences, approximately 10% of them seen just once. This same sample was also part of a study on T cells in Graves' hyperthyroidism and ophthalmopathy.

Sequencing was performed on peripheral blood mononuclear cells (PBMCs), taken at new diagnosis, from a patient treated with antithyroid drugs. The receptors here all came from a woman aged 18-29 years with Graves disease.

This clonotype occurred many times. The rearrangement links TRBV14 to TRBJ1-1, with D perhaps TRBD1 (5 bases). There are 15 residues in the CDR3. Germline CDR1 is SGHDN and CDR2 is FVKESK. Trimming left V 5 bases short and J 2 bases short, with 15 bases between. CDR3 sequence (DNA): TGTGCCAGCAGCGGAAATCTCAGGGAAAACACTGAAGCTTTCTTT. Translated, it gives CASSGNLRENTEAFF. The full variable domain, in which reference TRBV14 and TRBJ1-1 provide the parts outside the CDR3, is EAGVTQFPSHSVIEKGQTVTLRCDPISGHDNLYWYRRVMGKEIKFLLHFVKESKQDESGMPNNRFLAERTGGTYSTLKVQPAELEDSGVYFCASSGNLRENTEAFFGQGTRLTVV.

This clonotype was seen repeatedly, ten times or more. The CDR3 here is CASSPRLRQGNNEQFF. The CDR3 DNA reads as TGTGCCAGCAGTCCCCGCCTGAGACAGGGAAACAATGAGCAGTTCTTC. The chain links TRBV2 to TRBJ2-1; 7 positions match TRBD1. Germline-derived CDR1 and CDR2 are SNHLY and FYNNEI. With V trimmed by 5 bases and J by 5 bases, 12 bases remained unmatched. The CDR3 covers 16 residues. Looking up the rest from reference TRBV2 and TRBJ2-1 gives the full variable domain: EPEVTQTPSHQVTQMGQEVILRCVPISNHLYFYWYRQILGQKVEFLVSFYNNEISEKSEIFDDQFSVERPDGSNFTLKIRSTKLEDSAMYFCASSPRLRQGNNEQFFGPGTRLTVL.

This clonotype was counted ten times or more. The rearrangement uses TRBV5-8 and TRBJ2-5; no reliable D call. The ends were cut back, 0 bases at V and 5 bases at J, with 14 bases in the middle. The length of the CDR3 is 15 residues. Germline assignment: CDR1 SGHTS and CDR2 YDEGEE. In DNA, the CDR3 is TGTGCCAGCAGCTTGGATCGGGTAAACGGGGAGACCCAGTACTTC. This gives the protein CASSLDRVNGETQYF.

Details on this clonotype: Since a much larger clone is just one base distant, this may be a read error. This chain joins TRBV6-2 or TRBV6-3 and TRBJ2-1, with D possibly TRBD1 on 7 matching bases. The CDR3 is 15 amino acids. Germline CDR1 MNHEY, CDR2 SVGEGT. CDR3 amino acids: CARSFRGVYYNEQFF. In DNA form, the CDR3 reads TGTGCCAGAAGTTTCAGGGGGGTGTACTACAATGAGCAGTTCTTC.

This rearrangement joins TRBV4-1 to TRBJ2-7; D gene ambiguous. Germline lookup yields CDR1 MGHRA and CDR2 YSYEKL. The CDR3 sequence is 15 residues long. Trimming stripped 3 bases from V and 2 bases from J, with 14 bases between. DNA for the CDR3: TGCGCCAGCAGCCACCTGGCCTCGGGCCCCTACGAGCAGTACTTC. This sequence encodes CASSHLASGPYEQYF.

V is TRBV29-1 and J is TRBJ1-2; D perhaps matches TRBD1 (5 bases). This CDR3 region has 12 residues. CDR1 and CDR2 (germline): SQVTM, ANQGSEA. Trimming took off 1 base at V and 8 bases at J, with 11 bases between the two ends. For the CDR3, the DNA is TGCAGCGTTGAAGGGGGACCCGGGGGCTACACCTTC. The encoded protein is CSVEGGPGGYTF.

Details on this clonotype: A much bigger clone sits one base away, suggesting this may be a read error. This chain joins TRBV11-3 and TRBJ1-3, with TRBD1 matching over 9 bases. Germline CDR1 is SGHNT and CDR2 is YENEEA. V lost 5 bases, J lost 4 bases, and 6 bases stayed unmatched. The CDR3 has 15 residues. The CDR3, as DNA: TGTGCCAGCAGCACGGGACAGGGATTCGGAAACACCATATATTTT. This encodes CASSTGQGFGNTIYF.

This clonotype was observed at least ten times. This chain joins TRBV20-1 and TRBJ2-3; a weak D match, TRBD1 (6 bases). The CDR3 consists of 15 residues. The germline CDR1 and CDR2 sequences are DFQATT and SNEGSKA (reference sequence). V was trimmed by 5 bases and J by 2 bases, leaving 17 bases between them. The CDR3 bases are TGCAGTGCTCCCCCGAAGGGGGAGTTCACAGATACGCAGTATTTT. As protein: CSAPPKGEFTDTQYF.

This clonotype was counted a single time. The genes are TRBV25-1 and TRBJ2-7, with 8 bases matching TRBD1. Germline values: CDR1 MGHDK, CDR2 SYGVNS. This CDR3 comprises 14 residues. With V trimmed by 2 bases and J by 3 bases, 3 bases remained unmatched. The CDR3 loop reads CASSEGDRFYEQYF. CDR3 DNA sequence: TGTGCCAGCAGTGAAGGGGACAGGTTCTACGAGCAGTACTTC.

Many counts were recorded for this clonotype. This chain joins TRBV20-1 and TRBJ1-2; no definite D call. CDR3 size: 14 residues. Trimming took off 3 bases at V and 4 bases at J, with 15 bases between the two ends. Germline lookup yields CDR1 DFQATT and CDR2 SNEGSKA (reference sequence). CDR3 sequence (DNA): TGCAGTGCTAGTCCCGGAGGGATAAGCTATGGCTACACCTTC. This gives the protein CSASPGGISYGYTF.